This TCR beta chain was retrieved from a study of T cell responses to AZD1222 COVID-19 vaccine. About the study: Pooling covered second doses at about 4 or about 12 weeks. Study-wide points: The span of vaccine-associated CD4 TCRs extended across spike, with dominance at 160-218 and 743-854. Targets within unmutated variant regions were reportedly found for nearly half of spike-specific TCRs. The number of AZD1222 recipients seropositive at baseline was only 6 or 7.

With respect to this clone: Its antigen is still unknown.

V gave up 7 bases and J gave up 3 bases; unmatched junction bases: 6. The CDR3 contains 13 residues. Germline loops: CDR1 SEHNR, CDR2 FQNEAQ (reference sequence). Profiled with immunoSEQ multiplex PCR; TCRdb holds only in-frame clones, not every one. Among about 190,000 clones listed, roughly 90% were seen once. This TCR came from an adult in good health. The sample in question was peripheral blood, obtained on day 0 of AZD1222 vaccination. The V gene is TRBV7-9, the J gene TRBJ2-7; 7 bases line up with TRBD2. This CDR3 reads CASTIAGNYEQYF. For the CDR3, the DNA is TGTGCCAGCACAATAGCGGGTAACTACGAGCAGTACTTC.